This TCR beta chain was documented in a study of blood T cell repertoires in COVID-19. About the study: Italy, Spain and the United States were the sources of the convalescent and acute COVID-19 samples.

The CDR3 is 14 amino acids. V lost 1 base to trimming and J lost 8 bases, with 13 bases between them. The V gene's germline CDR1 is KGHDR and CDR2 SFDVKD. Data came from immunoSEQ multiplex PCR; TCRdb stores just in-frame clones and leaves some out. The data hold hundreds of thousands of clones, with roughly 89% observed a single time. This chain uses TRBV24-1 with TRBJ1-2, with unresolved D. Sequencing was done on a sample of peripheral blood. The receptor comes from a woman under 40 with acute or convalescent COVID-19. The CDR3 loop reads CATSDFAGRTGYTF. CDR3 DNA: TGTGCCACCAGTGATTTTGCCGGGAGGACGGGCTACACCTTC.